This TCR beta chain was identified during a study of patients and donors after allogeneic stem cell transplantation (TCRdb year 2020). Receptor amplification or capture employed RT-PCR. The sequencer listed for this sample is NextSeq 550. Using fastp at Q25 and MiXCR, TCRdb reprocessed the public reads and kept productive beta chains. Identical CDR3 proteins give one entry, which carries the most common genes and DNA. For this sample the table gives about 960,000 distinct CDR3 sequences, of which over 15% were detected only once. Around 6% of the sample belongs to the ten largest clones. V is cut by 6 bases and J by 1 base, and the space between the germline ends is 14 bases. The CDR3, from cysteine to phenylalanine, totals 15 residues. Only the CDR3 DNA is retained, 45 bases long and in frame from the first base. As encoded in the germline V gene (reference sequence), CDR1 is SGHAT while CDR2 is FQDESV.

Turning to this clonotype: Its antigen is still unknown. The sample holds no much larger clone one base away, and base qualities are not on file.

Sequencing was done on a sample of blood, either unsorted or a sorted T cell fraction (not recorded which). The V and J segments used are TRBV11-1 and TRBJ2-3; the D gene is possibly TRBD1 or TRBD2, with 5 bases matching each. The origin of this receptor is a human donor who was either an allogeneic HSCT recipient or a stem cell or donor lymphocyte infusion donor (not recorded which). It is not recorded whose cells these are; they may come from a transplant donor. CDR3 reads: CASSNRDPGTDTQYF. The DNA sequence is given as TGTGCCAGCAGTAACCGGGACCCGGGCACAGATACGCAGTATTTT.